The T cell receptor beta chain under discussion was sequenced for a study of Graves' ophthalmopathy and Graves' hyperthyroidism. The TCR beta CDR3 regions underwent amplification from RNA transcripts. An opening RT-PCR round employed HTBI primers and preceded a second-round multiplex PCR. TCRdb itself ran the multiplex PCR reads through MiXCR, one entry per CDR3 protein. The sample has 1 million to 1.3 million distinct CDR3 sequences, about 40% seen once. This clonotype was recorded a few times. Its target is not known. General observations from the study: Ophthalmopathy could be told apart from stable hyperthyroidism by a 13-signature model (around 90% sensitivity, roughly 80% specificity).

The source of this sequence is an adult man with Graves' hyperthyroidism. Sequenced input: peripheral blood or thyroid tissue (not recorded which).

CDR3 sequence reads: CASSESAMNTEAFF. The CDR3 coding sequence is TGCGCCAGCAGTGAGTCCGCCATGAACACTGAAGCTTTCTTT. This chain links TRBV10-2 with TRBJ1-1, with no clear D. There are 14 residues in the CDR3. From germline, CDR1 is WSHSY and CDR2 SAAADI. Trimming took 0 bases from V and 0 from J, leaving 5 bases between them.